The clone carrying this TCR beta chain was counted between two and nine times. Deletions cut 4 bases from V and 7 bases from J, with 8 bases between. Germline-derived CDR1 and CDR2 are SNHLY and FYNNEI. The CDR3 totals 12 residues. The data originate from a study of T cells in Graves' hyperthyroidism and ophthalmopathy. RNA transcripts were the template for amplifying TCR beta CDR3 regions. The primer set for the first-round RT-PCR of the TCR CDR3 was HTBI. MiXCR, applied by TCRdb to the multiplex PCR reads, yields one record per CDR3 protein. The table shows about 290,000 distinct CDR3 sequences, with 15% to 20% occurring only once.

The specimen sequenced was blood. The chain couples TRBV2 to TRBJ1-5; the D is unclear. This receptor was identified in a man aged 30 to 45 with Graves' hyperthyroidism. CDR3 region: CASSAEVQPQHF. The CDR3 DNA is TGTGCCAGCAGTGCGGAGGTGCAGCCCCAGCATTTT.